This T cell receptor beta chain was sequenced for a study of control samples from healthy donors and cancer patients. TCRdb keeps only in-frame clones here, not all; method: immunoSEQ multiplex PCR. Of 150,000 or so clones in the sample, roughly 88% were seen once. CDR1 and CDR2 (germline): MNHEY, SMNVEV (reference sequence). The V and J ends lost 6 bases and 9 bases, in that order; junction bases with no gene match: 10. The CDR3 covers 15 residues. Specimen: blood. The receptor's source is a man younger than 35 in good health. The J gene is TRBJ2-1, the V gene TRBV27; 11 nucleotides align to TRBD2. The CDR3 loop reads CASSLWPGTSGEQFF. The CDR3 DNA follows: TGTGCCAGCAGCCTATGGCCCGGGACTAGCGGTGAGCAGTTCTTC.